This T cell receptor beta chain is from a study of blood T cell repertoires in COVID-19. Per the authors' pipeline: Nucleated cell number was recorded as an estimate derived from reference gene primer amplification. Method: immunoSEQ multiplex PCR; TCRdb's copy keeps in-frame clones and lacks some. For V, J and clone size, that table is used; D and trimming come from the DNA. The sample lists roughly 220,000 clones, roughly four fifths seen once, with about 3% in the top ten. The receptor's source is a woman in her 30s who had recovered from COVID-19. The specimen was peripheral blood.

The CDR3 reads CASSLSTSGRRNEQFF. The CDR3 DNA follows: TGTGCCAGCAGCCTTTCGACTAGCGGGCGTCGCAATGAGCAGTTCTTC. The V and J genes are TRBV4-2 and TRBJ2-1; 10 bases match TRBD2. CDR3 length: 16 residues. Trimming removed 4 bases from V and 6 bases from J; junction bases left unmatched: 9. Germline assignment: CDR1 LGHNA and CDR2 YNFKEQ.